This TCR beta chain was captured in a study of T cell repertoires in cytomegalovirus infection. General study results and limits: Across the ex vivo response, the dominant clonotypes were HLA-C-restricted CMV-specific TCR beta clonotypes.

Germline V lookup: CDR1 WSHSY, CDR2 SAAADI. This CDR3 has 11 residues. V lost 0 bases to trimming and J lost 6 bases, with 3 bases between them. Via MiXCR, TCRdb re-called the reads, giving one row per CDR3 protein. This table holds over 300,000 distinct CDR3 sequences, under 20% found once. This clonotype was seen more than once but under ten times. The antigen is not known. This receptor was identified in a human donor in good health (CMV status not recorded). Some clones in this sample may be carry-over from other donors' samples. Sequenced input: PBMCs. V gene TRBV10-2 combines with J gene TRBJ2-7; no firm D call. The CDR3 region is CASSESVEQYF. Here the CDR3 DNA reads TGCGCCAGCAGTGAGTCAGTCGAGCAGTACTTC.